Below, 26 T cell receptor beta chains from the same sample are listed, as sequenced in a study of T cell responses to AZD1222 COVID-19 vaccine. Here immunoSEQ multiplex PCR was the method, and the copy in TCRdb shows in-frame clones only, minus some. The profile covers 91,000 or so clones, with 80% to 95% appearing a single time and less than 4% taken by the ten largest. Sequenced material: peripheral blood, taken 28 days after the second AZD1222 dose. The source of these receptors is an adult who received the AZD1222 COVID-19 vaccine.

In its sample, this clone was seen once. This chain joins TRBV5-1 and TRBJ1-4; possible D gene TRBD1, 5 bases. The CDR3 has 14 residues. Trimming pared 5 bases from V and 3 bases from J, leaving 11 bases between. Germline-derived CDR1 and CDR2 are SGHRS and YFSETQ. In DNA form, the CDR3 reads TGCGCCAGCAGTTACCGGGACCCTAATGAAAAACTGTTTTTT. Translated, it gives CASSYRDPNEKLFF.

This clone was counted a single time. Sequence at one end of the junction differs from germline and may be a read error. The chain recombines TRBV7-2 with TRBJ2-4; no clear D. Germline V lookup: CDR1 SGHTA, CDR2 FQGNSA. The CDR3 length is 16 residues. This chain's CDR3 is CAGSPSRNLAKNIQYF. The CDR3 bases are TGTGCCGGCAGCCCATCACGAAACCTAGCCAAAAACATTCAGTACTTC.

The chain couples TRBV23-1 to TRBJ1-2, with 11 positions matching TRBD1. TRBV23-1 is known as an ORF, though its function is uncertain. V shed 0 bases and J 4 bases; nucleotides not matched to a gene: 13. This CDR3 is 19 amino acids long. The CDR3 spells CASSQSRRTGGFKGYGYTF. CDR3 coding DNA: TGCGCCAGCAGTCAATCTAGAAGGACAGGGGGCTTTAAAGGCTATGGCTACACCTTC.

This sequence joins TRBV5-1 and TRBJ2-7; 12 bases match TRBD2. The CDR3 is 15 residues long. Germline CDR1 is SGHRS and CDR2 is YFSETQ. The junction had 5 bases not matched to a gene; V was cut back by 1 base and J by 6 bases. The CDR3 DNA is TGCGCCAGCAGCTTGCGGCTAGCGGGGGGGATCGAGCAGTACTTC. Translation: CASSLRLAGGIEQYF.

The chain uses TRBV2 and TRBJ2-6, with D unresolved. V was pared by 6 bases and J by 4 bases, with 10 bases between. CDR1 SNHLY and CDR2 FYNNEI come from the germline V gene. This CDR3 comprises 14 residues. The CDR3 DNA follows: TGTGCCAGCAGAGCCTCGACAGGGGCCAACGTCCTGACTTTC. It specifies CASRASTGANVLTF.

The chain couples TRBV19 to TRBJ1-1; maybe TRBD1 (5 bases). V lost 2 bases, J lost 0 bases, and 10 bases lay in between. Germline V gives CDR1 LNHDA, CDR2 SQIVND (reference sequence). The CDR3 is 15 residues long. The CDR3 DNA follows: TGTGCCAGTAGTATATTAGGGACTGTGAACACTGAAGCTTTCTTT. Protein product: CASSILGTVNTEAFF.

J is TRBJ1-1 and V is TRBV19; no clear D. The CDR3 is made up of 14 amino acids. Germline CDR1 is LNHDA and CDR2 is SQIVND (reference sequence). Trimming shortened V by 0 bases and J by 1 base, and 6 bases separated the two germline ends. The DNA of the CDR3 is TGTGCCAGTAGTATAGACCAGAGGAACACTGAAGCTTTCTTT. This encodes CASSIDQRNTEAFF.

The rearrangement links TRBV9 to TRBJ1-1, with 9 bases identical to TRBD1. The junction had 6 bases not matched to a gene; V was cut back by 0 bases and J by 3 bases. The length of the CDR3 is 16 residues. Germline CDR1 reads SGDLS; CDR2 reads YYNGEE. The CDR3, as DNA: TGTGCCAGCAGCGTAGTAGGACAGGGGTATCACACTGAAGCTTTCTTT. This encodes CASSVVGQGYHTEAFF.

This clone showed up just once. This chain joins TRBV28 and TRBJ2-3; the match to TRBD2 covers 8 bases. The germline gives CDR1 MDHEN, CDR2 SYDVKM. This CDR3 has 17 residues. J was trimmed by 5 bases and V by 1 base; bases with no gene match: 11. CDR3 region: CASSLFYIGGALDTQYF. DNA of the CDR3: TGTGCCAGCAGTTTATTTTATATCGGGGGGGCCTTAGATACGCAGTATTTT.

The chain has TRBV7-9 and TRBJ2-1; D not resolved. The CDR3 spans 12 residues. The germline CDR1 and CDR2 sequences are SEHNR and FQNEAQ (reference sequence). Deletions cut 4 bases from V and 8 bases from J, with 9 bases between. The CDR3 nucleotides read TGTGCCAGCAGCTCCTCCGGCGATGAGCAGTTCTTC. Its translation: CASSSSGDEQFF.

V usage is TRBV11-3 and J usage is TRBJ2-1, with D possibly being TRBD2 (8 bases). The length of the CDR3 is 17 residues. V was trimmed by 5 bases and J by 2 bases, leaving 19 bases between them. Germline CDR1 SGHNT, CDR2 YENEEA. The CDR3 DNA reads TGTGCCAGCAGCGCAAGGGGGCGGGGGGCCCCCTACAATGAGCAGTTCTTC. Translating it yields CASSARGRGAPYNEQFF.

The chain links TRBV12-5 to TRBJ2-3; D might be TRBD1 or TRBD2, each matching 6 bases. CDR3 size: 15 residues. The V and J ends lost 0 bases and 5 bases respectively, with 12 bases between them. Germline V gives CDR1 LGHNT, CDR2 FRNRAP. CDR3 coding DNA: TGTGCTAGTGGTTTGGTAGGAGGGGGAAAAGATACGCAGTATTTT. This encodes CASGLVGGGKDTQYF.

This clone was seen a single time. The CDR3 sequence is CASSLRDRTLSGNTIYF. The CDR3 nucleotides are TGTGCCAGCAGCCTCCGGGACAGGACACTCTCTGGAAACACCATATATTTT. The chain carries TRBV11-2 and TRBJ1-3; 8 bases match TRBD1. The CDR3 length is 17 residues. Germline CDR1 is SGHAT and CDR2 is FQNNGV. The J segment lost 0 bases and the V segment lost 5 bases, leaving 9 bases of the junction unmatched.

The V and J genes are TRBV30 and TRBJ2-1; D possibly corresponds to TRBD2 (5 bases). The CDR3 is 13 residues long. Germline V gene data show CDR1 as GTSNPN and CDR2 as SVGIG (reference sequence). Between the trimmed V and J ends, which lost 0 bases and 10 bases, there was a span of 13 bases. Here the CDR3 reads CAWSVPVVAEQFF. The CDR3 DNA reads as TGTGCCTGGAGTGTACCTGTGGTAGCGGAGCAGTTCTTC.

The chain links TRBV30 to TRBJ1-2, with a tentative D call TRBD1 (5 bases). Trimming left V 3 bases short and J 3 bases short, with 5 bases between. From germline, CDR1 is GTSNPN and CDR2 SVGIG (reference sequence). The CDR3 runs to 11 residues. In DNA form, the CDR3 reads TGTGCCTGGAGACAGGACTATGGCTACACCTTC. It codes for CAWRQDYGYTF.

This clone was recorded at least ten times. V is TRBV3-1 (or the pseudogene TRBV3-2) and J is TRBJ1-5, with D perhaps TRBD1 (6 bases). V was trimmed by 1 base and J by 4 bases, leaving 11 bases between them. Germline V gives CDR1 LGHDT, CDR2 YNNKEL (reference sequence). This CDR3 has 15 amino acids. CDR3 in amino acids: CASSQGRGYNQPQHF. For the CDR3, the DNA is TGTGCCAGCAGCCAAGGCAGGGGTTATAATCAGCCCCAGCATTTT.

CDR3 sequence (DNA): TGTGCCAGCGCACTGGGACAGAACACTGAAGCTTTCTTT. Its protein is CASALGQNTEAFF. The V gene is TRBV7-3, the J gene TRBJ1-1, with D perhaps matching TRBD1 (6 bases). The germline V gene encodes CDR1 SGHTA and CDR2 FQGTGA. V lost 8 bases, J lost 1 base, and 11 bases lay in between. The CDR3 length is 13 residues.

The chain uses TRBV27 and TRBJ1-1; no firm D call. V shed 5 bases and J shed 1 base, with 11 bases lying between them. CDR1 MNHEY and CDR2 SMNVEV come from the germline V gene (reference sequence). The CDR3 is 14 amino acids. CDR3 DNA sequence: TGTGCCAGCAGTATTAAAGACACGAACACTGAAGCTTTCTTT. Encoded protein: CASSIKDTNTEAFF.

This clone came up a few times. This chain links TRBV19 with TRBJ1-2; D gene uncertain. V lost 5 bases to trimming and J lost 2 bases, with 12 bases between them. The germline CDR1 and CDR2 sequences are LNHDA and SQIVND (reference sequence). The CDR3 spans 14 residues. Written as DNA, the CDR3 is TGTGCCAGTAGTCCGCGGACGGAAAACTATGGCTACACCTTC. The encoded protein is CASSPRTENYGYTF.

The gene calls are TRBV5-1 and TRBJ2-2; D gene ambiguous. The germline V and J ends were trimmed by 1 base and 3 bases, with 10 bases remaining between them. This CDR3 contains 15 residues. Per germline, CDR1 SGHRS and CDR2 YFSETQ. The CDR3 reads CASSLSRQDTGELFF. In nucleotides, the CDR3 is TGCGCCAGCAGCTTGTCCCGCCAGGACACCGGGGAGCTGTTTTTT.

The chain links TRBV6-6 to TRBJ1-2; D unclear. The CDR3 runs 14 residues. Germline CDR1 MNHNY, CDR2 SVGAGI (reference sequence). V shed 2 bases and J shed 7 bases, with 14 bases lying between them. This CDR3 is CASSYDDRTFGYTF. The CDR3 region has the DNA TGTGCCAGCAGTTACGATGACCGGACTTTTGGCTACACCTTC.

This clone was observed a single time. The chain couples TRBV14 to TRBJ1-5; no reliable D call. The germline CDR1 and CDR2 sequences are SGHDN and FVKESK. This CDR3 region has 11 residues. V dropped 1 base and J dropped 9 bases, with 4 bases sitting between them. The CDR3 loop is CASSQGGPQHF. The CDR3 DNA is TGTGCCAGCAGCCAAGGGGGGCCCCAGCATTTT.

This chain uses TRBV12-3 or TRBV12-4 with TRBJ1-5, with D unclear. This CDR3 has 13 residues. Trimming stripped 1 base from V and 5 bases from J, with 6 bases between. CDR3 in amino acids: CASSLEIHQPQHF. The CDR3 DNA sequence: TGTGCCAGCAGTTTAGAGATCCATCAGCCCCAGCATTTT.

The rearrangement uses TRBV4-3 and TRBJ2-7; 12 nucleotides match TRBD2. The CDR3 totals 17 residues. Unmatched junction bases numbered 8, after V lost 1 base and J lost 4 bases. Germline V gene sequence: CDR1 LGHNA, CDR2 YSLEER. The CDR3 DNA follows: TGCGCCAGCAGCCAAGGGCTAGCGGGGGGGCCCGGATACGAGCAGTACTTC. Encoded protein: CASSQGLAGGPGYEQYF.

The chain carries TRBV10-3 and TRBJ1-4; 9 nucleotides line up with TRBD1. CDR3 length equals 15 residues. Germline V gene data show CDR1 as ENHRY and CDR2 as SYGVKD. V trimming: 4 bases; J trimming: 7 bases; junction bases outside the gene matches: 7. CDR3 in DNA: TGTGCCATCAGTGCCGGGACAGGGTCGGTTGAAAAACTGTTTTTT. This sequence encodes CAISAGTGSVEKLFF.

This clone was detected only once. Here the CDR3 reads CASSEAAGGQETQYF. CDR3 DNA: TGTGCCAGCAGTGAAGCAGCGGGGGGGCAAGAGACCCAGTACTTC. The rearrangement joins TRBV6-1 to TRBJ2-5; TRBD2 matches 10 bases. CDR3 length equals 15 residues. The germline CDR1 and CDR2 sequences are MNHNS and SASEGT. V was pared by 0 bases and J by 2 bases, with 0 bases of the junction left unmatched.